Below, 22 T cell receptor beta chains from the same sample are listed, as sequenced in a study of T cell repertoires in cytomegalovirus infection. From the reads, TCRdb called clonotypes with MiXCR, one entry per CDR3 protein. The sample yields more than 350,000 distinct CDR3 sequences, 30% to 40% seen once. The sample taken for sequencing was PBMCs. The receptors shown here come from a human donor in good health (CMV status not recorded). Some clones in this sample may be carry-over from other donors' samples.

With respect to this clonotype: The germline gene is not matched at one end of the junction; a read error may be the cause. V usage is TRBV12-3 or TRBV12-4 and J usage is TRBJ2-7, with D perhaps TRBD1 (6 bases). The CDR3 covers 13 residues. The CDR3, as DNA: TGTGCAAGCAGTGAAGGGGGATCCTACGAGCTGTACTTC. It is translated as CASSEGGSYELYF.

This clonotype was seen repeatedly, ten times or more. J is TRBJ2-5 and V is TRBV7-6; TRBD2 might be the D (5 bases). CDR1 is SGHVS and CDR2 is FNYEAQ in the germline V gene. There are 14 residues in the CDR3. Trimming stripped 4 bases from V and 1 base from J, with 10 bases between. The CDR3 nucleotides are TGTGCCAGCAGCTCAGGAAGCGGCCAAGAGACCCAGTACTTC. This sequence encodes CASSSGSGQETQYF.

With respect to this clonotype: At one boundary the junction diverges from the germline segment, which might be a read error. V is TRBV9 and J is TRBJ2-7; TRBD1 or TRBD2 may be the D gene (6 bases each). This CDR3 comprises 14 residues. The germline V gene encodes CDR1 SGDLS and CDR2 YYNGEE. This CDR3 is CSSSVADSSYEQYF. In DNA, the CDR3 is TGTTCCAGCAGCGTAGCGGACAGCTCATACGAGCAGTACTTC.

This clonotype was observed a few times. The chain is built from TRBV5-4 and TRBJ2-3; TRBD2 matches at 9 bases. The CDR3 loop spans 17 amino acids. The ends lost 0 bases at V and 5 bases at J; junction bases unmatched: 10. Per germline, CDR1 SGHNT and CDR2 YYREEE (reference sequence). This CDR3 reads CASSLVDRLAGEDTQYF. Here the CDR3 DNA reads TGTGCCAGCAGCTTGGTTGATAGGTTAGCGGGGGAAGATACGCAGTATTTT.

CDR3 sequence: CASSINRGDTEAFF. CDR3 in DNA: TGTGCCAGTAGTATCAACAGGGGGGACACTGAAGCTTTCTTT. The V call is TRBV19, the J call TRBJ1-1; 8 nucleotides agree with TRBD1. The germline CDR1 and CDR2 sequences are LNHDA and SQIVND (reference sequence). This CDR3 contains 14 residues. Trimming at V came to 3 bases and at J to 3 bases, leaving 3 bases not matched to a gene. Combining the CDR3 with reference TRBV19 and TRBJ1-1 gives the whole variable domain DGGITQSPKYLFRKEGQNVTLSCEQNLNHDAMYWYRQDPGQGLRLIYYSQIVNDFQKGDIAEGYSVSREKKESFPLTVTSAQKNPTAFYLCASSINRGDTEAFFGQGTRLTVV.

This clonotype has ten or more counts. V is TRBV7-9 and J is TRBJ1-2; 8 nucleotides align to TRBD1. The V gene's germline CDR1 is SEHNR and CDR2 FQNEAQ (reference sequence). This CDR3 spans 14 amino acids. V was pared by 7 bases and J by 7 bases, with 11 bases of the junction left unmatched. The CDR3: CASILAGGEGGYTF. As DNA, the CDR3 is TGTGCCAGCATCCTAGCAGGGGGCGAGGGTGGCTACACCTTC.

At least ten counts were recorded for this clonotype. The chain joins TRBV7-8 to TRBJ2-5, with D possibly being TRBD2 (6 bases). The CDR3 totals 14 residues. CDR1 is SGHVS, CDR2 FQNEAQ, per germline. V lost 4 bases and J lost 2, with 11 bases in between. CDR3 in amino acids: CASSSRGLQETQYF. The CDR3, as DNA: TGTGCCAGCAGCTCAAGAGGACTACAAGAGACCCAGTACTTC.

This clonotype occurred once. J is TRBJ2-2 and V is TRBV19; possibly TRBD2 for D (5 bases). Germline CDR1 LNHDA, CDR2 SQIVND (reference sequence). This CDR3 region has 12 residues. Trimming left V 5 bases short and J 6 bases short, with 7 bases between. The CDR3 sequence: CASSAGSGELFF. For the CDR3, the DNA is TGTGCCAGTAGTGCGGGCTCCGGGGAGCTGTTTTTT.

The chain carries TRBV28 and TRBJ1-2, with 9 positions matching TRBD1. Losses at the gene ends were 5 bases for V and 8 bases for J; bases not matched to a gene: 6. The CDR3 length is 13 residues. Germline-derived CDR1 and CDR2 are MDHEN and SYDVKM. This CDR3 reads CASSIQGALGYTF. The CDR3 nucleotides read TGTGCCAGCAGTATACAGGGGGCCTTAGGCTACACCTTC.

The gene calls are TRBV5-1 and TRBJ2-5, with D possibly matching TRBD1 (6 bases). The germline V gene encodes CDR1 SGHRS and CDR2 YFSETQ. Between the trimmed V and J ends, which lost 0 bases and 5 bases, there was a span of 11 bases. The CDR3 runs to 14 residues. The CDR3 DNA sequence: TGCGCCAGCAGCTTGGACAGGGCGGGTGAGACCCAGTACTTC. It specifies CASSLDRAGETQYF.

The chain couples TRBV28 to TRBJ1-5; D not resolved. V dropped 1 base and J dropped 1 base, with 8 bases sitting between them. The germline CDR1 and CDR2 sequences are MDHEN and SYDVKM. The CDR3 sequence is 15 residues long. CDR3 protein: CASSLFGLSNQPQHF. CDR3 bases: TGTGCCAGCAGTTTATTTGGGTTGAGCAATCAGCCCCAGCATTTT.

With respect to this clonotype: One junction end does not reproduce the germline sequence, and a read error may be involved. The CDR3 bases are TGTTCCAGCAGTTCGACCACGAGGAACTATGGCTACACCTTC. This gives the protein CSSSSTTRNYGYTF. The chain employs TRBV6-2 or TRBV6-3 and TRBJ1-2; D unclear. Germline V CDR1 and CDR2: MNHEY, SVGEGT. The CDR3 sequence is 14 residues long.

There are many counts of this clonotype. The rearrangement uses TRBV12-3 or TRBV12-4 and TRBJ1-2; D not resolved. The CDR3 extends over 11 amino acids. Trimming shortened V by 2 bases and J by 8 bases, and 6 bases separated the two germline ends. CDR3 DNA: TGTGCCAGCAGTTTAATCGGAGGCTACACCTTC. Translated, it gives CASSLIGGYTF.

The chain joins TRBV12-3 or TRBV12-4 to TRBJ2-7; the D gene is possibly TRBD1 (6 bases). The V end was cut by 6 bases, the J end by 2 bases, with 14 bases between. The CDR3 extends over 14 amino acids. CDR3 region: CASSLWDIPYEQYF. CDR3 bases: TGTGCCAGCAGCCTCTGGGACATACCCTACGAGCAGTACTTC.

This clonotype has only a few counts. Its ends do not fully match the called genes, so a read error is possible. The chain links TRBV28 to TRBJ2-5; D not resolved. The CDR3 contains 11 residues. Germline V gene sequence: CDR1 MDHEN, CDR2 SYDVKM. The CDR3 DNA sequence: TGTGCCAGCAGTTTCCAAGAGACCCATTACTTC. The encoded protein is CASSFQETHYF. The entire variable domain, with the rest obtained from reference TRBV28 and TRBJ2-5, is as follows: DVKVTQSSRYLVKRTGEKVFLECVQDMDHENMFWYRQDPGLGLRLIYFSYDVKMKEKGDIPEGYSVSREKKERFSLILESASTNQTSMYLCASSFQETHYFGPGTRLLVL.

In DNA, the CDR3 is TGTGCCATCAGTCGGACGGATTCCTATGGCTACACCTTC. This gives the protein CAISRTDSYGYTF. The chain has TRBV10-3 and TRBJ1-2, with unresolved D. This CDR3 comprises 13 residues. Looked up from germline, CDR1 is ENHRY and CDR2 is SYGVKD. Between the trimmed V and J ends, which lost 5 bases and 4 bases, there was a span of 11 bases.

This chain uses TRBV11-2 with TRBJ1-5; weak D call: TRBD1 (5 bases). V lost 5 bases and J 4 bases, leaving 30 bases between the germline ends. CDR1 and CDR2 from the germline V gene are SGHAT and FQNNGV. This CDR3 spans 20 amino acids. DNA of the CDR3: TGTGCCAGCAGCCTCAGCTTATATGGCCCGGGGGACGGAAGAAATCAGCCCCAGCATTTT. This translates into CASSLSLYGPGDGRNQPQHF.

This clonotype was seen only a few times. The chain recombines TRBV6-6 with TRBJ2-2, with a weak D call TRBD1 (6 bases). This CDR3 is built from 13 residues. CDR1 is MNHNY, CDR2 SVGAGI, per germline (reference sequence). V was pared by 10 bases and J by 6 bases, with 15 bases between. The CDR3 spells CATLSGVSGELFF. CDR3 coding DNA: TGTGCCACCCTTTCAGGGGTTTCCGGGGAGCTGTTTTTT.

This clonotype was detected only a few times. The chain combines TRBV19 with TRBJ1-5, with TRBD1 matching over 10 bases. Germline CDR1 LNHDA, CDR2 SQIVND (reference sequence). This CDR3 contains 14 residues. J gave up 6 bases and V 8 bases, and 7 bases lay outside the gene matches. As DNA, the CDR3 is TGTGCCAGTGAATCGGGGACAGGGGTTCAGCCCCAGCATTTT. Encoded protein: CASESGTGVQPQHF.

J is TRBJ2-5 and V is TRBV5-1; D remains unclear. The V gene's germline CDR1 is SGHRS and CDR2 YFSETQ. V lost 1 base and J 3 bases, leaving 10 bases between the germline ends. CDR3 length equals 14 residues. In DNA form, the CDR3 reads TGCGCCAGCAGCTTGAGAAGGGATAAAGAGACCCAGTACTTC. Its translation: CASSLRRDKETQYF.

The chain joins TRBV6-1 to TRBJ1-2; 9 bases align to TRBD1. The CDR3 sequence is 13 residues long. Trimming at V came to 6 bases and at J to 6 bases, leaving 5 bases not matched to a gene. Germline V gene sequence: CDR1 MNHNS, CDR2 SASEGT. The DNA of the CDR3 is TGTGCCAGCAGCGCGACAGGGGGTGATGGCTACACCTTC. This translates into CASSATGGDGYTF.

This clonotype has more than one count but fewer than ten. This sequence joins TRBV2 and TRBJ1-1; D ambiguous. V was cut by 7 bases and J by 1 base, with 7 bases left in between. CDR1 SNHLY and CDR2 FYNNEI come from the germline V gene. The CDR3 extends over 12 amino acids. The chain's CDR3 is CASIKRNTEAFF. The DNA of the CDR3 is TGTGCCAGCATCAAGCGGAACACTGAAGCTTTCTTT.